This TCR beta chain is from a study of graft-versus-host responses after intestinal transplantation. General study results and limits: There were GvH clones found in recipient marrow, and some of them appeared first in ileum or blood.

Clones were sequenced by immunoSEQ multiplex PCR, and TCRdb holds only the in-frame ones, with some missing. The top ten clones hold 3% of a sample with about 22,000 clones, around 80% of them seen once. Graft tissue processing released intraepithelial and lamina propria lymphocytes. This clone is a singleton in its sample. What it binds is unknown. The source of this sequence is a human patient who received an intestinal transplant, so some T cells may come from the graft donor. Sequencing was performed on ileum tissue, taken 12 days after intestinal transplant.

CDR3 nucleotide sequence: TGTGCCAGCAGCCCCCAGGGGCTAAGGGAGCAGTACTTC. Translation: CASSPQGLREQYF. The J gene is TRBJ2-7, the V gene TRBV9; D perhaps matches TRBD1 (6 bases). The CDR3 has 13 amino acids. Trimming removed 4 bases at V and 7 bases at J, with 15 bases between. Per germline, CDR1 SGDLS and CDR2 YYNGEE.